These 9 T cell receptor beta chains came from one sample sequenced in a study of human T cells and chemical hapten exposure. Treatment meaning: therapeutic diphenylcyclopropenone sensitization with weekly scalp DPC. Individual cDNA molecules had unique molecular identifiers attached to them by the library. TCRdb re-called the reads with MiXCR, one entry per CDR3 protein. In the table there are approximately 3,500 distinct CDR3 sequences, roughly 48% of which are singletons. The specimen comprised whole blood, sampled before DPC sensitization or 2, 6, or about 24 weeks after (not recorded which). Source of these receptors: an adult with alopecia areata. Some clones in this sample may be carry-over from other donors' samples. This table probably holds off-target reads from a library built for another chain.

This clonotype was seen a few times. The rearrangement joins TRBV11-2 to TRBJ2-2, with D possibly TRBD1 on 6 matching bases. The CDR3 spans 15 residues. Germline V gene lookup returns CDR1 SGHAT and CDR2 FQNNGV. Trimming removed 2 bases at V and 0 bases at J, with 7 bases between. The CDR3 here is CASSLQGPNTGELFF. The CDR3 DNA reads TGTGCCAGCAGCTTACAGGGGCCGAACACCGGGGAGCTGTTTTTT.

The rearrangement joins TRBV28 to TRBJ2-4; D is perhaps TRBD2 (6 bases). The CDR3 runs 15 residues. CDR1 and CDR2 (germline): MDHEN, SYDVKM. Trimming took 6 bases from V and 0 from J, leaving 12 bases between them. The CDR3 bases are TGTGCCAGCAGCAAAGGGACTTCAGCCAAAAACATTCAGTACTTC. The encoded protein is CASSKGTSAKNIQYF.

This chain links TRBV4-1 with TRBJ1-2; TRBD1 might be the D (6 bases). V lost 0 bases and J lost 6, with 17 bases in between. The germline V gene encodes CDR1 MGHRA and CDR2 YSYEKL. The CDR3 totals 16 residues. CDR3 amino acids: CASSQDQGRAGDGYTF. CDR3 in DNA: TGCGCCAGCAGCCAAGATCAAGGAAGGGCAGGGGATGGCTACACCTTC.

The genes are TRBV3-1 and TRBJ1-3; no definite D call. CDR3 length: 13 residues. V dropped 4 bases and J dropped 0 bases, with 4 bases sitting between them. Germline V lookup: CDR1 LGHDT, CDR2 YNNKEL (reference sequence). The CDR3 sequence is CASSPFSGNTIYF. As DNA, the CDR3 is TGTGCCAGCAGCCCATTCTCTGGAAACACCATATATTTT.

The chain carries TRBV7-8 and TRBJ2-5; 9 bases agree with TRBD1. CDR1 SGHVS and CDR2 FQNEAQ come from the germline V gene. CDR3 length: 15 amino acids. V shed 10 bases and J 2 bases; nucleotides not matched to a gene: 11. The CDR3 loop is CATRWFGTGQETQYF. The DNA for the CDR3 is TGTGCCACCCGGTGGTTCGGGACAGGGCAAGAGACCCAGTACTTC.

V and J are TRBV7-6 and TRBJ2-7; D ambiguous. The CDR3 has 13 residues. Trimming stripped 2 bases from V and 2 bases from J, with 7 bases between. Per the germline V gene, CDR1 is SGHVS and CDR2 is FNYEAQ. Here the CDR3 DNA reads TGTGCCAGCAGCTTAACAGAAGCCTACGAGCAGTACTTC. It specifies CASSLTEAYEQYF.

In nucleotides, the CDR3 is TGTGCCAGCAGCCACGGGACAGGGGGCTACAATGAGCAGTTCTTC. Amino acids: CASSHGTGGYNEQFF. This chain connects TRBV6-2 or TRBV6-3 to TRBJ2-1; 11 nucleotides line up with TRBD1. The CDR3 extends over 15 amino acids. With V trimmed by 6 bases and J by 3 bases, 4 bases remained unmatched. From germline, CDR1 is MNHEY and CDR2 SVGEGT.

Only a few counts were recorded for this clonotype. The chain joins TRBV12-3 or TRBV12-4 to TRBJ1-1; possibly TRBD1 for D (5 bases). The V gene lost 5 bases and the J gene lost 1 base, with 11 bases spanning the gap. The CDR3 has 14 residues. The CDR3 coding sequence is TGTGCCAGCAGTACATTCGGGGGGAACACTGAAGCTTTCTTT. This sequence encodes CASSTFGGNTEAFF.

The V and J genes are TRBV3-1 and TRBJ2-1, with D tentatively TRBD2 (6 bases). The CDR3 has 13 amino acids. Germline loops: CDR1 LGHDT, CDR2 YNNKEL (reference sequence). The ends were cut back, 0 bases at V and 12 bases at J, with 12 bases in the middle. CDR3 DNA sequence: TGTGCCAGCAGCCAAGATCGGCGGGGAGGGCAGTTCTTC. As protein: CASSQDRRGGQFF.